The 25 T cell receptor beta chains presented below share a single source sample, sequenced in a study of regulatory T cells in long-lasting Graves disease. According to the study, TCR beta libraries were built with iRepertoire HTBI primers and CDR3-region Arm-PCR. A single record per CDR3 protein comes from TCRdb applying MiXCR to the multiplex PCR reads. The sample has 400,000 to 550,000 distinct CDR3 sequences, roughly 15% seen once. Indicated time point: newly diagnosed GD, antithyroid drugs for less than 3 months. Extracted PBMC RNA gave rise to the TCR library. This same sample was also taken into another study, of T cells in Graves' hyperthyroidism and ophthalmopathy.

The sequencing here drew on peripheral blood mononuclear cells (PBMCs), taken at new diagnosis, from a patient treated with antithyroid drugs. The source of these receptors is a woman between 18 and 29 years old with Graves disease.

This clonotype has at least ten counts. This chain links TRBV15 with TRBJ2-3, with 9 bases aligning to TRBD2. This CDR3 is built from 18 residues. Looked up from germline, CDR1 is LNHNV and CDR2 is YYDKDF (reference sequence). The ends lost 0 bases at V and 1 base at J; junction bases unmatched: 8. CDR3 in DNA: TGTGCCACCAGCAGAGATGACCTAGCGGGACTAGGCACAGATACGCAGTATTTT. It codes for CATSRDDLAGLGTDTQYF.

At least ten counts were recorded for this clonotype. This CDR3 reads CAISDRRSSYNEQFF. As DNA, the CDR3 is TGTGCCATCAGTGACCGGCGGAGCTCCTACAATGAGCAGTTCTTC. The V call is TRBV10-3, the J call TRBJ2-1; D gene uncertain. This CDR3 is built from 15 residues. The germline CDR1 and CDR2 sequences are ENHRY and SYGVKD. Trimming took off 3 bases at V and 0 bases at J, with 9 bases between the two ends.

The CDR3 region is CASSIYPRDRGTEAFF. DNA of the CDR3: TGTGCCAGTAGTATCTACCCCCGGGACAGGGGGACTGAAGCTTTCTTT. This chain joins TRBV19 and TRBJ1-1; 11 bases match TRBD1. V shed 3 bases and J 5 bases; nucleotides not matched to a gene: 8. The CDR3 length is 16 residues. CDR1 is LNHDA, CDR2 SQIVND, per germline (reference sequence).

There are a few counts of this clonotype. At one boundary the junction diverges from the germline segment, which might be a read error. The CDR3 nucleotides are TGTGCCAGCATTTACAGGGACCCAGACACGCAGTATTTT. It is translated as CASIYRDPDTQYF. This chain joins TRBV6-9 and TRBJ2-3; D is possibly TRBD1 (6 bases). CDR1 and CDR2 from the germline V gene are MNHGY and SVAAGI. CDR3 length equals 13 residues.

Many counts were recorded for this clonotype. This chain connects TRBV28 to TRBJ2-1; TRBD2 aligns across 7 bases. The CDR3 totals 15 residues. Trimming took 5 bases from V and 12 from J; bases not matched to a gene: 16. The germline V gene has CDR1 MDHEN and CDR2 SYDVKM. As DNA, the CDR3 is TGTGCCAGCAGTATGGGGAGCGGGGCCGCTACGGGGCAGTTCTTC. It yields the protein CASSMGSGAATGQFF. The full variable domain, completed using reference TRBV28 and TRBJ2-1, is DVKVTQSSRYLVKRTGEKVFLECVQDMDHENMFWYRQDPGLGLRLIYFSYDVKMKEKGDIPEGYSVSREKKERFSLILESASTNQTSMYLCASSMGSGAATGQFFGPGTRLTVL.

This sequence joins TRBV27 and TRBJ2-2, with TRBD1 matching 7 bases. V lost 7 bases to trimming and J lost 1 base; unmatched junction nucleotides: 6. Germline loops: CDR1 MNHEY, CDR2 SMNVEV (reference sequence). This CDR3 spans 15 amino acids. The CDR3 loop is CASTLTGVNTGELFF. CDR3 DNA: TGTGCCAGCACCCTAACAGGGGTGAACACCGGGGAGCTGTTTTTT.

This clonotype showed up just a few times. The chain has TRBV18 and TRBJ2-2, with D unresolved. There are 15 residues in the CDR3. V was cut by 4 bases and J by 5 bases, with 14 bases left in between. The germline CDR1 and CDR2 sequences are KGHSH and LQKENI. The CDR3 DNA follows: TGTGCCAGCTCACTAGTCTCCGTGAAGACCGGGGAGCTGTTTTTT. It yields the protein CASSLVSVKTGELFF. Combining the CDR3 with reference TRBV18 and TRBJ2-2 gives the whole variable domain NAGVMQNPRHLVRRRGQEARLRCSPMKGHSHVYWYRQLPEEGLKFMVYLQKENIIDESGMPKERFSAEFPKEGPSILRIQQVVRGDSAAYFCASSLVSVKTGELFFGEGSRLTVL.

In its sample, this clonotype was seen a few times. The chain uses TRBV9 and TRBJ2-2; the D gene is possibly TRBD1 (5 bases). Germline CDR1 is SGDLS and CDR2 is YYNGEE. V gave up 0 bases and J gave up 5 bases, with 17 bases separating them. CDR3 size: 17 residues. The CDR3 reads CASSVVFEADRTGELFF. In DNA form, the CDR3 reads TGTGCCAGCAGCGTAGTCTTCGAGGCAGACAGAACCGGGGAGCTGTTTTTT.

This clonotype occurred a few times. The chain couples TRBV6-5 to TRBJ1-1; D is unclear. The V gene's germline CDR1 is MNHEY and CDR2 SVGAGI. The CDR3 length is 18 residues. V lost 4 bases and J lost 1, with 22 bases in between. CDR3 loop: CASSSDDLVERRNTEAFF. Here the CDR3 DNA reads TGTGCCAGCAGTTCCGACGATTTGGTGGAGAGGAGGAACACTGAAGCTTTCTTT.

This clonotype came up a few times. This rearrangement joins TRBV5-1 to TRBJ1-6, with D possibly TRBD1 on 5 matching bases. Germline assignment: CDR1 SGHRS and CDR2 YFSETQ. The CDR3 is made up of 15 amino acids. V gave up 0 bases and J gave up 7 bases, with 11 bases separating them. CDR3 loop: CASSLAGSRNSPLHF. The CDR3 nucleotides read TGCGCCAGCAGCTTGGCAGGGAGTAGGAATTCACCCCTCCACTTT.

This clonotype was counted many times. In DNA form, the CDR3 reads TGTGCCAGCCAACAAGGACAGCCCCAGCATTTT. Translated: CASQQGQPQHF. The rearrangement links TRBV28 to TRBJ1-5; D is ambiguous. The CDR3 is made up of 11 amino acids. Germline assignment: CDR1 MDHEN and CDR2 SYDVKM. V was pared by 8 bases and J by 7 bases, with 9 bases between. The whole variable domain, filled in from reference TRBV28 and TRBJ1-5, reads DVKVTQSSRYLVKRTGEKVFLECVQDMDHENMFWYRQDPGLGLRLIYFSYDVKMKEKGDIPEGYSVSREKKERFSLILESASTNQTSMYLCASQQGQPQHFGDGTRLSIL.

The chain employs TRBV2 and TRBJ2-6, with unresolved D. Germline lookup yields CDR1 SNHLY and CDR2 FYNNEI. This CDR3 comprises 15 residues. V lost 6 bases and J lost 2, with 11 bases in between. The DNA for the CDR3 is TGTGCCAGCAGGAACGGTTTTACTGGGGCCAACGTCCTGACTTTC. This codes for CASRNGFTGANVLTF. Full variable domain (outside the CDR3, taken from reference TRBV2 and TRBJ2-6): EPEVTQTPSHQVTQMGQEVILRCVPISNHLYFYWYRQILGQKVEFLVSFYNNEISEKSEIFDDQFSVERPDGSNFTLKIRSTKLEDSAMYFCASRNGFTGANVLTFGAGSRLTVL.

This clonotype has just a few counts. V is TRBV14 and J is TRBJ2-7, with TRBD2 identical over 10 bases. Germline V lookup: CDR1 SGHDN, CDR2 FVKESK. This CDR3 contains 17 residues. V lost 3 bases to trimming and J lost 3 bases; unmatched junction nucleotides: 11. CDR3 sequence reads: CASSQRRDLAGVYEQYF. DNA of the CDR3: TGTGCCAGCAGCCAGCGCAGGGATCTAGCGGGAGTCTACGAGCAGTACTTC.

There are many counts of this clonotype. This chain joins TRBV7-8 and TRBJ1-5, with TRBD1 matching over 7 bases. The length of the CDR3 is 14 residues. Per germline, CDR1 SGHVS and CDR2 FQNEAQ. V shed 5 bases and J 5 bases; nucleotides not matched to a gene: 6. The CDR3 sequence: CASSHGTADQPQHF. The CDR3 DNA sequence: TGTGCCAGCAGCCACGGGACAGCCGATCAGCCCCAGCATTTT. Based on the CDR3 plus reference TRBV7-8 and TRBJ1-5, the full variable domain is GAGVSQSPRYKVAKRGQDVALRCDPISGHVSLFWYQQALGQGPEFLTYFQNEAQLDKSGLPSDRFFAERPEGSVSTLKIQRTQQEDSAVYLCASSHGTADQPQHFGDGTRLSIL.

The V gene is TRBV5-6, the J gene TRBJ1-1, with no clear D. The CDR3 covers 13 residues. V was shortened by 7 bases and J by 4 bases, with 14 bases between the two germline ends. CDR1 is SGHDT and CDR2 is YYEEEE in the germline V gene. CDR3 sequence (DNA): TGTGCCAGCCGCCGCCGAACCGGCACTGAAGCTTTCTTT. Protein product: CASRRRTGTEAFF.

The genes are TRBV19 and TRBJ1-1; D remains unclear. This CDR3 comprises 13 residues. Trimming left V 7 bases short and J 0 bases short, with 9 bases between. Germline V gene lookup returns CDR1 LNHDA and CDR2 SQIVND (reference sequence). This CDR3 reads CASKVTLNTEAFF. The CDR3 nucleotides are TGTGCCAGTAAGGTCACCTTGAACACTGAAGCTTTCTTT.

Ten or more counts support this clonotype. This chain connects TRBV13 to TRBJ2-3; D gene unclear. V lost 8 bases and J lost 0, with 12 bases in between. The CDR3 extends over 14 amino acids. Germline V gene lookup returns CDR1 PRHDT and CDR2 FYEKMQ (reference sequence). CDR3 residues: CASVDLRSTDTQYF. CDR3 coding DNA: TGTGCCAGCGTGGATCTAAGAAGCACAGATACGCAGTATTTT.

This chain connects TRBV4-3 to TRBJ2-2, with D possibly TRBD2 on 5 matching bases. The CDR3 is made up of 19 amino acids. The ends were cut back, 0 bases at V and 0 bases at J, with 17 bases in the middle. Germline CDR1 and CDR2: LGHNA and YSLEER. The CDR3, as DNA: TGCGCCAGCAGCCAAGATTTAATTAAGGGAGCCTCGAACACCGGGGAGCTGTTTTTT. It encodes CASSQDLIKGASNTGELFF.

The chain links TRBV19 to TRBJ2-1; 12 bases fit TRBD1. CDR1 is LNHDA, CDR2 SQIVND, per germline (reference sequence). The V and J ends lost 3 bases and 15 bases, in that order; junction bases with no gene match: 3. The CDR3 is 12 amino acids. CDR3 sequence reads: CASSILGQGAFF. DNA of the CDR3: TGTGCCAGTAGTATCCTGGGACAGGGGGCGTTCTTC.

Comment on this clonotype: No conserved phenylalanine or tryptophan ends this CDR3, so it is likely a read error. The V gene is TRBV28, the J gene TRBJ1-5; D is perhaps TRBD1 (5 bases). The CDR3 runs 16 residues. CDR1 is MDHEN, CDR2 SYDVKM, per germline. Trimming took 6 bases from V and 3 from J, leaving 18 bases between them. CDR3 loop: CASSPNRDGYNQPQHL. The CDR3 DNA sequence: TGTGCCAGCAGCCCCAACCGGGACGGATACAATCAGCCCCAGCATCTT.

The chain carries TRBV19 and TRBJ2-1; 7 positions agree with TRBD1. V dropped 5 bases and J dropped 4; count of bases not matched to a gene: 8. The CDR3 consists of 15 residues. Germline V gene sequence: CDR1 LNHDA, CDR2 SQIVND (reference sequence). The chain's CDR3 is CASSSKGQLYNEQFF. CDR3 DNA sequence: TGTGCCAGTAGTTCTAAGGGACAGCTTTACAATGAGCAGTTCTTC. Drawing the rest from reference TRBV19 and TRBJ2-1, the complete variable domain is DGGITQSPKYLFRKEGQNVTLSCEQNLNHDAMYWYRQDPGQGLRLIYYSQIVNDFQKGDIAEGYSVSREKKESFPLTVTSAQKNPTAFYLCASSSKGQLYNEQFFGPGTRLTVL.

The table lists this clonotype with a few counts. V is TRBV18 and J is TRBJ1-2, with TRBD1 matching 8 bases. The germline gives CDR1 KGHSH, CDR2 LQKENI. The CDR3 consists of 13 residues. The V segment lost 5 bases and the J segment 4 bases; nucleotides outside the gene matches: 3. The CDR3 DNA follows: TGTGCCAGCTCAGGACAGGGCCTCTATGGCTACACCTTC. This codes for CASSGQGLYGYTF.

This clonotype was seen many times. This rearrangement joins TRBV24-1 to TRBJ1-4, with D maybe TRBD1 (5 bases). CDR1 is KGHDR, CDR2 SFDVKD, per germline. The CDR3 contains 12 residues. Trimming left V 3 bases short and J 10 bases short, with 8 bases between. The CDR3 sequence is CATSDAQGKLFF. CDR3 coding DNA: TGTGCCACCAGTGATGCCCAGGGAAAACTGTTTTTT.

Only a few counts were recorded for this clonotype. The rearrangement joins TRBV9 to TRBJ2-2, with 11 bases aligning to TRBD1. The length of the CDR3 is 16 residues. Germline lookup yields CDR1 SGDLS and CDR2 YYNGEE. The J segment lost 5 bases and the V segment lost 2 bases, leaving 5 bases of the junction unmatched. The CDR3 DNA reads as TGTGCCAGCAGCGTCCGGGACAGGGGGTTTACCGGGGAGCTGTTTTTT. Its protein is CASSVRDRGFTGELFF.

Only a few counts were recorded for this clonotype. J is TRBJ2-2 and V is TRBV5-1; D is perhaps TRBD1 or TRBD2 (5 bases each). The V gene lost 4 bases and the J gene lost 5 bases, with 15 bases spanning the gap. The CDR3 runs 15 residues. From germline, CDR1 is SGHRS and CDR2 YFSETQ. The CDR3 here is CASSKGEGWTGELFF. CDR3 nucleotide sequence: TGCGCCAGCAGCAAGGGAGAGGGGTGGACCGGGGAGCTGTTTTTT. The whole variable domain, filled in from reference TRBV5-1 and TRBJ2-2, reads KAGVTQTPRYLIKTRGQQVTLSCSPISGHRSVSWYQQTPGQGLQFLFEYFSETQRNKGNFPGRFSGRQFSNSRSEMNVSTLELGDSALYLCASSKGEGWTGELFFGEGSRLTVL.